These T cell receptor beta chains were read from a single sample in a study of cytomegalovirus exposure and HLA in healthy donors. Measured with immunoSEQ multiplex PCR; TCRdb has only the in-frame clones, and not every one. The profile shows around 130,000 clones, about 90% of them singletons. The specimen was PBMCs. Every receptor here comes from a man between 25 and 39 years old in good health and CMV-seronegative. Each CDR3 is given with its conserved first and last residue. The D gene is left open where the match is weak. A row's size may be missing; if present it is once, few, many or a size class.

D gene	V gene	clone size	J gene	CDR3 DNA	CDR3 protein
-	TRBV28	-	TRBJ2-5	TGTGCCAGCAGGAGGGCTGAGACCCAGTACTTC	CASRRAETQYF
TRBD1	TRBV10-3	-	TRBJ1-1	TGTGCCATCAGTTCCACAGGGGCCACTGAAGCTTTCTTT	CAISSTGATEAFF
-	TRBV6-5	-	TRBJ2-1	TGTGCCAGCAGTTACCTACGGGGAGTTGACAATGAGCAGTTCTTC	CASSYLRGVDNEQFF
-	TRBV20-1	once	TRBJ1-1	TGCAGTGCCCAGGGCTATACTGAAGCTTTCTTT	CSAQGYTEAFF
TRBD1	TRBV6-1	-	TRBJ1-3	TGTGCCAGCCGGGACAGTAGTGGAAACACCATATATTTT	CASRDSSGNTIYF
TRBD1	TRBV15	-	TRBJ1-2	TGTGCCACCAGCAGAGTATGGGCAGGGGGTTACTATGGCTACACCTTC	CATSRVWAGGYYGYTF
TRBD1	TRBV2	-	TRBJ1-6	TGTGCCAGCAGTGAAACGGGACAGAGAAATTCACCCCTCCACTTT	CASSETGQRNSPLHF
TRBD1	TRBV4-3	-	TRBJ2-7	TGCGCCAGCAGCCAAGATACAGGGGGCCCCTACGAGCAGTACTTC	CASSQDTGGPYEQYF
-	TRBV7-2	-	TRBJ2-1	TGTGCCAGCAGCCCACAGGAGAATGAGCAGTTCTTC	CASSPQENEQFF
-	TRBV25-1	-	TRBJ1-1	TGTGCCAGCAGTGAGGGTGGGCGGAACACTGAAGCTTTCTTT	CASSEGGRNTEAFF
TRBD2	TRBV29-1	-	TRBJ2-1	TGCAGCGTTGATGGGACTAGCGGGGGGCAGAGGGTTGGAGAGCAGTTCTTC	CSVDGTSGGQRVGEQFF
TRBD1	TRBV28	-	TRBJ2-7	TGTGCCAGCAGTTTAGGACAGGGGGGTCGCGAGCAGTACTTC	CASSLGQGGREQYF
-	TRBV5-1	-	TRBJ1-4	TGCGCCAGCAGGGAGCAGGGGACTAATGAAAAACTGTTTTTT	CASREQGTNEKLFF
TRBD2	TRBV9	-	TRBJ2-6	TGTGCCAGCAGCAAGCGGGGGATCAGCTCTGGGGCCAACGTCCTGACTTTC	CASSKRGISSGANVLTF
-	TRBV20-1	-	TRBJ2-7	TGCAGTGGATCGGGTGCCTACGAGCAGTACTTC	CSGSGAYEQYF
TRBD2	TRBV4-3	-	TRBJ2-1	TGCGCCAGCAGCCAAGTGTGGGGGGGTATAGATGAGCAGTTCTTC	CASSQVWGGIDEQFF
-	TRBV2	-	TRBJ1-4	TGTGCCAGCAGTGGGCAGGCTAATGAAAAACTGTTTTTT	CASSGQANEKLFF
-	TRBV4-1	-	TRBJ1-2	TGCGCCAGCAGCCAAGATCAGGGGTATGGCTACACCTTC	CASSQDQGYGYTF
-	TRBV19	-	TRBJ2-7	TGTGCCAGTAGTATAAGACACCTTAGCTCCTACGAGCAGTACTTC	CASSIRHLSSYEQYF
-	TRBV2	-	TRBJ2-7	TGTGCCAGCATGGGATCGGGGTTTTACGAGCAGTACTTC	CASMGSGFYEQYF
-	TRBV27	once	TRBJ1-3	TGTGCCAGCAGTTCCTCCCAGGGGCCTGGAAACACCATATATTTT	CASSSSQGPGNTIYF
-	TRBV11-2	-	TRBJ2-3	TGTGCCAGCAGCTGGGGACTGTTTTTGGATACGCAGTATTTT	CASSWGLFLDTQYF
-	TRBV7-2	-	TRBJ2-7	TGTGCCAGCAGCTTAGCTCCCTCAGGGTACGAGCAGTACTTC	CASSLAPSGYEQYF
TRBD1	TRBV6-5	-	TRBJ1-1	TGTGCCAGCAGTTCCCGGACAGGGTGGAACACTGAAGCTTTCTTT	CASSSRTGWNTEAFF
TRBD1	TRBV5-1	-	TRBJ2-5	TGCGCCAGCAGCTTTTACGGACAGGGGGAAGAGACCCAGTACTTC	CASSFYGQGEETQYF
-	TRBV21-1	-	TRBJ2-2	TGTGCCAGCAGCAAACGGACTAGCGGGGACCGCACCGGGGAGCTGTTTTTT	CASSKRTSGDRTGELFF
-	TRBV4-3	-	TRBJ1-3	TGCGCCAGCAGCCAAGATAGGTCACGGAGTAACCTAGACACCATATATTTT	CASSQDRSRSNLDTIYF
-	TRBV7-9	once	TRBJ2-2	TGTGCCAGCAGCACGATGGGGGGTCCTAGCACCGGGGAGCTGTTTTTT	CASSTMGGPSTGELFF
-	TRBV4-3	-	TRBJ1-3	TGCGCCAGCAGCCAAGACCCGGGGAAGGCAGGCTCTGGAAACACCATATATTTT	CASSQDPGKAGSGNTIYF
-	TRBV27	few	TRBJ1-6	TGTGCCAGCAGTTTAGCGGGGAATTCACCCCTCCACTTT	CASSLAGNSPLHF
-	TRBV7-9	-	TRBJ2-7	TGTGCCAGCAGCTTAGTAACCTACGAGCAGTACTTC	CASSLVTYEQYF
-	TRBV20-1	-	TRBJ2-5	TGCAGTTGCCGTGGAGTCGAGACCCAGTACTTC	CSCRGVETQYF
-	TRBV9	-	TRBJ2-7	TGTGCCAGCAGCGTGACAGCTTCCTACGAGCAGTACTTC	CASSVTASYEQYF
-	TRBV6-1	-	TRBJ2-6	TGTGCCAGCAGTGACAGAAACTCTGGGGCCAACGTCCTGACTTTC	CASSDRNSGANVLTF
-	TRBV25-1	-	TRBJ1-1	TGTGCCAGCAGCGACCTTCTAGGGGTGAACACTGAAGCTTTCTTT	CASSDLLGVNTEAFF
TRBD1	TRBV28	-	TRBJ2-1	TGTGCCAGCAGTCCGCAGGACAGGGGTAGCTACAATGAGCAGTTCTTC	CASSPQDRGSYNEQFF
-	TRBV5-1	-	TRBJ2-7	TGCGCCAGCAGCTTGCGATACGAGGGCAGGTACGAGCAGTACTTC	CASSLRYEGRYEQYF
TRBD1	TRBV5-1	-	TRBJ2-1	TGCGCCAGCAGATATGGGACAGGGGGCTACAATGAGCAGTTCTTC	CASRYGTGGYNEQFF
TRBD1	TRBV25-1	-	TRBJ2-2	TGTGCCAGCAGAGGGAATCAGGGGGCCGGGGAGCTGTTTTTT	CASRGNQGAGELFF
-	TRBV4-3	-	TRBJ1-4	TGCGCCAGCAGCCCGATCTACAGGGAGCTTAATGAAAAACTGTTTTTT	CASSPIYRELNEKLFF
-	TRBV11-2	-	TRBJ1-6	TGTGCCAGCAGCCCACAGGTGATAAGTTCACCCCTCCACTTT	CASSPQVISSPLHF
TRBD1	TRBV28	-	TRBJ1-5	TGTGCCAGCAGTCCACAGGGGGCGAGGGGCAATCAGCCCCAGCATTTT	CASSPQGARGNQPQHF
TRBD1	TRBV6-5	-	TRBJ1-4	TGTGCCAGCGCCCGGGACAGGGGTTTTGAAAAACTGTTTTTT	CASARDRGFEKLFF
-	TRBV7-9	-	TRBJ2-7	TGTGCCAGCAGGAGGTCGGGGGACAGAACCTACGAGCAGTACTTC	CASRRSGDRTYEQYF
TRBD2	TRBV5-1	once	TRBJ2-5	TGCGCCAGCAGCTTGGGACTAGCGGGACTCCAAGAGACCCAGTACTTC	CASSLGLAGLQETQYF
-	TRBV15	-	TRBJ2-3	TGTGCCACCAGCGGAGGGGGCGGCCGCGCGGATACGCAGTATTTT	CATSGGGGRADTQYF
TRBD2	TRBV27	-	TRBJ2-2	TGTGCCAGCAGTGCCAGCGGGGGGGCAACCGGGGAGCTGTTTTTT	CASSASGGATGELFF
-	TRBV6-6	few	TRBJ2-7	TGTGCCAGCAGCCAATTCGGCTACGAGCAGTACTTC	CASSQFGYEQYF
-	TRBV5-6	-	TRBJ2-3	TGTGCCAACGGAGGGGTTCCAGATACGCAGTATTTT	CANGGVPDTQYF